The 3 T cell receptor beta chains given below trace back to one sample, sequenced in a study of tumor-infiltrating lymphocytes in primary liver carcinoma. Both RNA and DNA were isolated together from about 20-30 mg of bulk tissue that had not been sorted. With around 450 ng total RNA as template and a constant-region primer, TCR beta cDNA was made. It was through three nested multiplex PCR rounds of slightly modified ARM-PCR that TCR beta libraries arose. It was with TRBV1-TRBV30 forward primers and a C-beta reverse primer that the first two PCR rounds were run, at about 10 cycles each. One entry per CDR3 protein, called by TCRdb with MiXCR from the multiplex PCR reads. The sample includes fewer than 80,000 distinct CDR3 sequences, approximately 62% of them seen just once. Specimen: tumor-adjacent normal liver tissue. The receptor set was obtained from a man between 35 and 55 years old with primary liver carcinoma and hepatitis B virus infection.

This clonotype has more than one count but fewer than ten. An end of the junction differs from the germline gene, which may be a read error. V usage is TRBV4-1 and J usage is TRBJ2-5, with 9 bases fitting TRBD2. Germline V lookup: CDR1 MGHRA, CDR2 YSYEKL. The CDR3 consists of 17 residues. CDR3 loop: CASRQDQLAGVPESQYF. Written as DNA, the CDR3 is TGCGCCAGCAGACAAGACCAATTAGCGGGAGTGCCAGAGTCCCAGTACTTC.

A word on this clonotype: At one of its ends the junction is not consistent with the germline gene, which may arise from a read error. V and J are TRBV5-4 and TRBJ2-7, with 7 bases matching TRBD2. The length of the CDR3 is 15 residues. From germline, CDR1 is SGHNT and CDR2 YYREEE (reference sequence). CDR3 coding DNA: TGTGTCAGCAGCTTGGACCGCGGGAGCCTCTACGAACAGTACTTC. The encoded protein is CVSSLDRGSLYEQYF.

Of note for this clonotype: Possible read error: a much larger clone is one base away. The V call is TRBV28, the J call TRBJ2-7; D is undetermined. The CDR3 runs to 11 residues. With 9 bases removed from V and 6 bases from J, the gap between germline ends came to 12 bases. The germline V gene encodes CDR1 MDHEN and CDR2 SYDVKM. CDR3 loop: CARSVPVEQYF. CDR3 DNA sequence: TGTGCCAGGAGTGTCCCGGTCGAGCAGTACTTC.